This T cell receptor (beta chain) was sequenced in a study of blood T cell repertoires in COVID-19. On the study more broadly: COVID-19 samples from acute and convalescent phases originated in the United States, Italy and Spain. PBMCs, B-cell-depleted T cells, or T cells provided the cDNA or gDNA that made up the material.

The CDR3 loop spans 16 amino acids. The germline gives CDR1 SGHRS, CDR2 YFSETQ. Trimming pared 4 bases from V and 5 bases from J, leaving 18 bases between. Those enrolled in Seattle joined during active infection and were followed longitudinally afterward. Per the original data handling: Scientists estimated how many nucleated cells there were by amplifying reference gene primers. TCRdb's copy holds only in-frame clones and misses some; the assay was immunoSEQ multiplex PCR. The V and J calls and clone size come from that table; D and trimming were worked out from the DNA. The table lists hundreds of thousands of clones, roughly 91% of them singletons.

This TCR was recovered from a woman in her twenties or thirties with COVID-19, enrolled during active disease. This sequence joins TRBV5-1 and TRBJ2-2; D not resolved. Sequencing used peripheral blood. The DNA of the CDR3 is TGCGCCAGCAGCCCCCCCCTGCAAGCGCAGACCGGGGAGCTGTTTTTT. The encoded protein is CASSPPLQAQTGELFF.